The entry below describes one TCR beta chain. The sample comes from a study of OX40 agonist ivuxolimab in advanced cancers. The method was immunoSEQ multiplex PCR; TCRdb's version includes in-frame clones alone and lacks a portion of them. The table has about 25,000 clones, approximately 83% seen once. Autoimmune disease history or systemic immunosuppression disqualified patients. The CDR3 totals 15 residues. V lost 4 bases and J 4 bases, leaving 16 bases between the germline ends. Germline V gene data show CDR1 as MGHRA and CDR2 as YSYEKL. The clonotype was recovered from an adult with an advanced solid tumor such as melanoma, head and neck, liver or kidney cancer. Sequencing was performed on CD4+ or CD8+ T cells sorted from blood, taken in a trial of the OX40 agonist ivuxolimab. V usage is TRBV4-1 and J usage is TRBJ1-1; possible D gene TRBD1, 5 bases. The CDR3 spells CASSLEPQGATEAFF. The CDR3 DNA is TGCGCCAGCAGCCTTGAGCCGCAGGGTGCCACTGAAGCTTTCTTT.